One sample yielded the 28 T cell receptor beta chains listed below, sequenced in a study of molecular identifiers for immune sequencing clone quantification. TCRdb analysed the PCR reads with MiXCR anew, one entry per CDR3 protein. The table has more than 250,000 distinct CDR3 sequences, roughly a fifth seen once; the top ten hold about 0.79%. The specimen sequenced was naive CD8+ T cells from blood, with Jurkat cell RNA spiked in. This sample's subset: FACS-sorted CD8+CD4-CCR7+CD45RA+ naive T cells. All receptors derive from a human donor in good health. Some libraries in this study had Jurkat cell RNA spiked in.

About this clonotype: A much larger clone is a single base away; this may be a read error. V gene TRBV27 combines with J gene TRBJ1-1; D call uncertain. V dropped 0 bases and J dropped 4 bases, with 15 bases sitting between them. The CDR3 has 16 residues. In germline, CDR1 is MNHEY, CDR2 SMNVEV (reference sequence). CDR3 nucleotide sequence: TGTGCCAGCAGTTTATCCATAGTGTATCAGAGCACTGAAGCTTTCTTT. Amino acids: CASSLSIVYQSTEAFF.

The chain uses TRBV6-2 or TRBV6-3 and TRBJ2-1, with 16 bases matching TRBD2. This CDR3 comprises 20 residues. Germline CDR1 and CDR2: MNHEY and SVGEGT. V was pared by 4 bases and J by 6 bases, with 15 bases of the junction left unmatched. The CDR3 DNA follows: TGTGCCAGCAGTTTCCCTCCGGGACTAGCGGGGGGGTCCGGCTCCAATGAGCAGTTCTTC. Its translation is CASSFPPGLAGGSGSNEQFF.

The V and J genes are TRBV13 and TRBJ2-1; a weak D match, TRBD2 (6 bases). V was shortened by 4 bases and J by 0 bases, with 19 bases between the two germline ends. This CDR3 is 18 amino acids long. The germline V gene has CDR1 PRHDT and CDR2 FYEKMQ (reference sequence). The CDR3, as DNA: TGTGCCAGCAGCTCCACCCCCGCGTCCGGGAGCTCCTACAATGAGCAGTTCTTC. It yields the protein CASSSTPASGSSYNEQFF.

As regards this clonotype: Just one base apart from a much larger clone, this may be a read error. It is likely a read error, because the conserved phenylalanine at the end of the CDR3 is missing. This chain links TRBV7-2 with TRBJ2-3; D is undetermined. The CDR3 is 17 residues long. Germline V gene sequence: CDR1 SGHTA, CDR2 FQGNSA. Trimming left V 3 bases short and J 4 bases short, with 20 bases between. The CDR3 here is CASSLANLPKLPDTQYS. CDR3 DNA: TGTGCCAGCAGCTTGGCCAATCTCCCCAAACTCCCAGATACGCAGTATTCT.

A note on this clonotype: Its ends do not fully match the called genes, so a read error is possible. The chain combines TRBV7-9 with TRBJ2-7; tentative D call: TRBD1 (6 bases). Per germline, CDR1 SEHNR and CDR2 FQNEAQ (reference sequence). The CDR3 contains 13 residues. CDR3: CAGSLGQVYEQYF. CDR3 sequence (DNA): TGTGCCGGCAGCTTGGGACAAGTATACGAGCAGTACTTC.

Many counts were recorded for this clonotype. This rearrangement joins TRBV7-9 to TRBJ1-6, with no clear D. The CDR3 runs to 14 residues. Trimming left V 1 base short and J 5 bases short, with 6 bases between. Per the germline V gene, CDR1 is SEHNR and CDR2 is FQNEAQ (reference sequence). In DNA, the CDR3 is TGTGCCAGCAGCTTAGACAGCAATAATTCACCCCTCCACTTT. Translating gives CASSLDSNNSPLHF.

This clonotype has a count of ten or more. The genes are TRBV5-6 and TRBJ1-5; no reliable D call. Germline CDR1 SGHDT, CDR2 YYEEEE. V was clipped by 0 bases and J by 5 bases, with 12 bases between them. The CDR3 spans 15 residues. The CDR3 region is CASSLGGYSDQPQHF. Here the CDR3 DNA reads TGTGCCAGCAGCTTGGGAGGGTACAGCGATCAGCCCCAGCATTTT.

This clonotype was recorded many times. The genes are TRBV30 and TRBJ2-7; 10 bases map to TRBD2. CDR3 length: 13 residues. V dropped 5 bases and J dropped 6; count of bases not matched to a gene: 7. Germline V gives CDR1 GTSNPN, CDR2 SVGIG (reference sequence). CDR3 DNA: TGTGCCTGGGGCGCTAGCGGGGGACGCGAGCAGTACTTC. This gives the protein CAWGASGGREQYF. The full variable domain, in which reference TRBV30 and TRBJ2-7 provide the parts outside the CDR3, is SQTIHQWPATLVQPVGSPLSLECTVEGTSNPNLYWYRQAAGRGLQLLFYSVGIGQISSEVPQNLSASRPQDRQFILSSKKLLLSDSGFYLCAWGASGGREQYFGPGTRLTVT.

Concerning this clonotype: The junction departs from the called germline gene at one end, perhaps through a read error. The chain has TRBV6-5 and TRBJ2-5; D is unclear. This CDR3 comprises 12 residues. In germline, CDR1 is MNHEY, CDR2 SVGAGI. This chain's CDR3 is CASSPDQEAQYF. DNA for the CDR3: TGTGCCAGCAGCCCGGACCAAGAGGCCCAGTACTTC.

This chain links TRBV10-3 with TRBJ2-7; weak D call: TRBD1 (5 bases). Germline V gives CDR1 ENHRY, CDR2 SYGVKD. CDR3 length: 13 residues. V gave up 8 bases and J gave up 4 bases, with 15 bases separating them. CDR3 region: CAIDRTNRYEQYF. DNA of the CDR3: TGTGCCATCGATCGGACCAACAGGTACGAGCAGTACTTC.

This clonotype has ten or more counts. This sequence joins TRBV4-3 and TRBJ1-5, with 7 positions matching TRBD1. Germline V CDR1 and CDR2: LGHNA, YSLEER. J gave up 2 bases and V 0 bases, and 1 base lay outside the gene matches. This CDR3 is 15 amino acids long. The CDR3 here is CASSQDTGGNQPQHF. For the CDR3, the DNA is TGCGCCAGCAGCCAAGACACAGGGGGCAATCAGCCCCAGCATTTT.

For this clonotype: A single base separates this from a much larger clone, so it may be a read error. J is TRBJ1-1 and V is TRBV5-1, with TRBD1 matching over 10 bases. The CDR3 covers 16 residues. Germline CDR1 reads SGHRS; CDR2 reads YFSETQ. CDR3 sequence reads: CASSTPGTGVYTEASF. CDR3 DNA sequence: TGCGCCAGCAGCACACCCGGGACAGGGGTTTACACTGAAGCTTCCTTT.

In its sample, this clonotype was seen many times. The chain carries TRBV20-1 and TRBJ2-4, with D tentatively TRBD1 or TRBD2 (5 bases each). CDR1 and CDR2 (germline): DFQATT, SNEGSKA (reference sequence). The CDR3 runs to 15 residues. V lost 5 bases to trimming and J lost 5 bases, with 19 bases between them. The CDR3 DNA is TGCAGTGCTGCGCAGATCAGGGACCTGGAAAACATTCAGTACTTC. Translated: CSAAQIRDLENIQYF.

This clonotype was seen at least ten times. The chain has TRBV27 and TRBJ1-2; TRBD1 aligns across 8 bases. The CDR3 covers 14 residues. CDR1 and CDR2 (germline): MNHEY, SMNVEV (reference sequence). The junction had 7 bases not matched to a gene; V was cut back by 7 bases and J by 3 bases. The CDR3 nucleotides read TGTGCCAGCAAAGGGCAGGGGGCGCACTATGGCTACACCTTC. Its protein is CASKGQGAHYGYTF.

As regards this clonotype: Being one base from a much bigger clone, this may be a read error. This sequence joins TRBV4-1 and TRBJ2-5; 9 nucleotides align to TRBD2. With V trimmed by 2 bases and J by 4 bases, 14 bases remained unmatched. Germline CDR1 reads MGHRA; CDR2 reads YSYEKL. CDR3 length: 18 amino acids. The CDR3 reads CASSQISASGVSRETQYF. The CDR3 nucleotides are TGCGCCAGCAGCCAAATAAGCGCTAGCGGGGTGTCCAGAGAGACCCAGTACTTC.

The chain has TRBV2 and TRBJ1-5; possible D gene TRBD1, 6 bases. The CDR3 loop spans 12 amino acids. Trimming left V 8 bases short and J 12 bases short, with 17 bases between. Germline CDR1 is SNHLY and CDR2 is FYNNEI. CDR3 DNA sequence: TGTGCCAGCGTAGATGGGACACGTCTCCAGCATTTT. Its translation: CASVDGTRLQHF.

This clonotype was found many times. The V call is TRBV15, the J call TRBJ1-5; D is undetermined. The V end was cut by 6 bases, the J end by 5 bases, with 17 bases between. Per the germline V gene, CDR1 is LNHNV and CDR2 is YYDKDF (reference sequence). This CDR3 is built from 15 residues. The DNA of the CDR3 is TGTGCCACCAGTCACGGGTCCCAGTTTTATCAGCCCCAGCATTTT. Translation gives CATSHGSQFYQPQHF.

This clonotype has at least ten counts. J is TRBJ2-7 and V is TRBV4-1; D may be TRBD1 (6 bases). V gave up 0 bases and J gave up 3 bases, with 9 bases separating them. The CDR3 totals 14 residues. CDR1 is MGHRA and CDR2 is YSYEKL in the germline V gene. The CDR3 spells CASSQDGQSYEQYF. DNA for the CDR3: TGCGCCAGCAGCCAAGATGGACAGAGCTACGAGCAGTACTTC.

This clonotype appeared many times. This chain connects TRBV28 to TRBJ2-7, with a weak D call TRBD1 (6 bases). The CDR3 covers 13 residues. Germline V gives CDR1 MDHEN, CDR2 SYDVKM. V was shortened by 6 bases and J by 3 bases, with 12 bases between the two germline ends. CDR3 nucleotides: TGTGCCAGCAGCCATCGGGACAACTACGAGCAGTACTTC. It encodes CASSHRDNYEQYF.

This clonotype was observed once. This may arise from a read error, as a much more abundant clone is one base away. This rearrangement joins TRBV2 to TRBJ2-2, with a tentative D call TRBD2 (5 bases). The germline V gene encodes CDR1 SNHLY and CDR2 FYNNEI. This CDR3 region has 14 residues. Here the CDR3 reads CASRMGHGAGELVF. The CDR3 bases are TGTGCCAGCAGGATGGGTCATGGAGCCGGGGAGCTGGTTTTT. Looking up the rest from reference TRBV2 and TRBJ2-2 gives the full variable domain: EPEVTQTPSHQVTQMGQEVILRCVPISNHLYFYWYRQILGQKVEFLVSFYNNEISEKSEIFDDQFSVERPDGSNFTLKIRSTKLEDSAMYFCASRMGHGAGELVFGEGSRLTVL.

The CDR3 DNA reads as TGTGCCAGCAGCGTAGTTTTGACAGGGTCCCTTGATGGGCAGTTCTTC. Protein: CASSVVLTGSLDGQFF. The chain links TRBV9 to TRBJ2-1; 7 nucleotides agree with TRBD1. The J segment lost 12 bases and the V segment lost 0 bases, leaving 15 bases of the junction unmatched. The V gene's germline CDR1 is SGDLS and CDR2 YYNGEE. The CDR3 is 16 amino acids.

This clonotype appeared many times. The V and J genes are TRBV6-1 and TRBJ1-5; D perhaps matches TRBD1 (5 bases). The CDR3 spans 15 residues. Germline-derived CDR1 and CDR2 are MNHNS and SASEGT. Trimming stripped 4 bases from V and 4 bases from J, with 14 bases between. The CDR3 nucleotides are TGTGCCAGCAGTGCTGGTCAGGGAGAAAATCAGCCCCAGCATTTT. Amino acid sequence: CASSAGQGENQPQHF.

In its sample, this clonotype was seen many times. The rearrangement joins TRBV9 to TRBJ2-3, with 7 bases identical to TRBD1. V dropped 3 bases and J dropped 1; count of bases not matched to a gene: 14. CDR3 length equals 18 residues. Germline assignment: CDR1 SGDLS and CDR2 YYNGEE. As DNA, the CDR3 is TGTGCCAGCAGCGGAGAGGGGGCCCGTACTCCCCGCACAGATACGCAGTATTTT. This gives the protein CASSGEGARTPRTDTQYF. The complete variable domain, with remaining parts taken from reference TRBV9 and TRBJ2-3, reads DSGVTQTPKHLITATGQRVTLRCSPRSGDLSVYWYQQSLDQGLQFLIQYYNGEERAKGNILERFSAQQFPDLHSELNLSSLELGDSALYFCASSGEGARTPRTDTQYFGPGTRLTVL.

This clonotype was recorded many times. This chain connects TRBV7-2 to TRBJ1-1; 8 bases match TRBD1. CDR3 length: 16 residues. V shed 6 bases, J shed 0 bases, and the junction held 9 bases outside the gene matches. Looked up from germline, CDR1 is SGHTA and CDR2 is FQGNSA. The CDR3 region has the DNA TGTGCCAGCAGACAAATCGGACAGGGAATGAACACTGAAGCTTTCTTT. Translated, it gives CASRQIGQGMNTEAFF.

This clonotype was seen repeatedly, ten times or more. The chain recombines TRBV29-1 with TRBJ2-7; 7 bases are a match to TRBD1. The CDR3 covers 11 residues. J was trimmed by 6 bases and V by 4 bases; bases with no gene match: 3. Looked up from germline, CDR1 is SQVTM and CDR2 is ANQGSEA. The CDR3 spells CSVVQGTEQYF. As DNA, the CDR3 is TGCAGCGTTGTACAGGGGACCGAGCAGTACTTC.

This clonotype was seen at least ten times. The V gene is TRBV29-1, the J gene TRBJ2-5, with TRBD2 identical over 9 bases. The CDR3 has 12 amino acids. Germline loops: CDR1 SQVTM, CDR2 ANQGSEA. Losses at the gene ends were 8 bases for V and 4 bases for J; bases not matched to a gene: 5. The CDR3 region has the DNA TGCAGCACCTGGACTAGCGCAGAGACCCAGTACTTC. It specifies CSTWTSAETQYF.

Of note for this clonotype: This clone may be a read error of a much larger clone one base away. This chain uses TRBV4-1 with TRBJ1-6; D not resolved. Per the germline V gene, CDR1 is MGHRA and CDR2 is YSYEKL. This CDR3 has 17 amino acids. Between the trimmed V and J ends, which lost 1 base and 8 bases, there was a span of 18 bases. The CDR3 nucleotides are TGCGCCAGCAGCCAAGGACATGGACGGATCGACGATTCACCCCTCCACTTT. Its protein is CASSQGHGRIDDSPLHF.

About this clonotype: Possible read error: a much larger clone is one base away. It is likely a read error, because the conserved phenylalanine at the end of the CDR3 is missing. The V and J genes are TRBV28 and TRBJ1-1; D gene unclear. The germline gives CDR1 MDHEN, CDR2 SYDVKM. Trimming cost V 3 bases and J 1 base, with 6 bases left between them. This CDR3 contains 13 residues. The CDR3, as DNA: TGTGCCAGCAGTTTTACCCAGAACACTGAAGCTTTCTCT. Amino acid sequence: CASSFTQNTEAFS.